This TCR beta chain was retrieved from a study of T cells in Graves' hyperthyroidism and ophthalmopathy. This clonotype has a count of ten or more. Its antigen remains unknown. Study results and limitations: For ophthalmopathy, model prediction preceded onset by a median 6.5 months.

The CDR3 is 19 amino acids. V gave up 6 bases and J gave up 1 base; unmatched junction bases: 17. Looked up from germline, CDR1 is KGHDR and CDR2 is SFDVKD. Researchers defined stable Graves' hyperthyroidism as no ophthalmopathy progression within 18 months. Lactation, pregnancy, other autoimmune disease or uncontrolled infection led to exclusion of patients. This sample holds PBMCs from under 11 ml fresh peripheral blood. Amplified TCR beta CDR3 regions derived from RNA transcripts. In the first-round RT-PCR of the TCR CDR3, the HTBI primer set was used. TCRdb processed the multiplex PCR reads anew with MiXCR; each CDR3 protein has one entry. The data show hundreds of thousands of distinct CDR3 sequences, roughly 16% seen once.

The TCR was taken from a woman in her twenties or thirties with Graves' hyperthyroidism. The V and J genes are TRBV24-1 and TRBJ2-5; TRBD2 matches 9 bases. The sample comprised blood. The CDR3 here is CATSPDGLAGTVLQETQYF. CDR3 nucleotide sequence: TGTGCCACCAGTCCGGATGGGCTAGCGGGGACGGTCCTCCAAGAGACCCAGTACTTC.